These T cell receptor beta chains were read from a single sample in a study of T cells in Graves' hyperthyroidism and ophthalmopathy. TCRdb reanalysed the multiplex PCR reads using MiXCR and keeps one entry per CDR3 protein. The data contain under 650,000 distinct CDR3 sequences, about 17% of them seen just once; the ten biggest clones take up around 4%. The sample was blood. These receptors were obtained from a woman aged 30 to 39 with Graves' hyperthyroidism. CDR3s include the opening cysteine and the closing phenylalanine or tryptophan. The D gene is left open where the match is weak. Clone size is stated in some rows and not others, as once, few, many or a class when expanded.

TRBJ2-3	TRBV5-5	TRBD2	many	TGTGCCAGCAGCTTGGCACTAGCGGGACCTTTTAGCACAGATACGCAGTATTTT	CASSLALAGPFSTDTQYF
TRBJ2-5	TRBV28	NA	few	TGTGCCAGCAGTTTCCGGGCAGGGGGGTACCAAGAGACCCAGTACTTC	CASSFRAGGYQETQYF
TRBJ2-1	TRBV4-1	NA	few	TGCGCCAGCAGCCTAGCGGGGACAGGCAACACTGAGCAGTTCTTC	CASSLAGTGNTEQFF
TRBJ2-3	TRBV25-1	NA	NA	TGTGCCAGCAGTGAATTAGATTCCAGCACAGATACGCAGTATTTT	CASSELDSSTDTQYF
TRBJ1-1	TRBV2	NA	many	TGTGCCAGCAGTGAACAGGGGTTTGAAGCTTTCTTT	CASSEQGFEAFF
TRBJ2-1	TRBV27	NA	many	TGTGCCAGCAGTTTCTGGCAGGGCTACAATGAGCAGTTCTTC	CASSFWQGYNEQFF
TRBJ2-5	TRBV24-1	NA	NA	TGTGCCACCAGTGATTTCGGACAACAAAGGTACTTC	CATSDFGQQRYF
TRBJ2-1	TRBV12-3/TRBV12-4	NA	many	TGTGCCAGCAGTTTACGACAGAGCTCCTACAATGAGCAGTTCTTC	CASSLRQSSYNEQFF
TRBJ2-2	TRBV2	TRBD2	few	TGTGCCAGCATGCGGGGACTAGCGGGAGTCGGGGAGCTGTTTTTT	CASMRGLAGVGELFF
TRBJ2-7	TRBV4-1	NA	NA	TGCGCCAGCAGCCAAGTGGTCGGGGCCCGCTACGAGCAGTACTTC	CASSQVVGARYEQYF